Below are 12 T cell receptor beta chains sequenced from a single sample in a study of T cell responses to AZD1222 COVID-19 vaccine. TCRdb's table, derived via immunoSEQ multiplex PCR, lists solely in-frame clones and lacks some. Of 100,000 to 150,000 clones detected, around 83% appear once; the ten largest clones hold 17%. Sample: peripheral blood, taken 28 days after the second AZD1222 dose. The receptors were sampled from an adult who received the AZD1222 COVID-19 vaccine.

The chain joins TRBV27 to TRBJ2-7, with 7 bases aligning to TRBD1. Germline V gene data show CDR1 as MNHEY and CDR2 as SMNVEV (reference sequence). The CDR3 has 16 amino acids. J gave up 0 bases and V 4 bases, and 9 bases lay outside the gene matches. This CDR3 reads CASSSPGQTSSYEQYF. CDR3 bases: TGTGCCAGCAGTTCGCCGGGACAGACCAGCTCCTACGAGCAGTACTTC.

The CDR3 nucleotides are TGTGCCAGCAGCCAAAGGGAGAATGGCTACACCTTC. Its translation: CASSQRENGYTF. V usage is TRBV3-1 (or the pseudogene TRBV3-2) and J usage is TRBJ1-2; D is ambiguous. V was pared by 2 bases and J by 6 bases, with 7 bases between. CDR3 length equals 12 residues. Germline CDR1 is LGHDT and CDR2 is YNNKEL (reference sequence).

This chain links TRBV2 with TRBJ2-3; 7 bases are shared with TRBD1. The length of the CDR3 is 14 residues. Germline V CDR1 and CDR2: SNHLY, FYNNEI. V shed 6 bases and J 2 bases; nucleotides not matched to a gene: 5. The CDR3 region has the DNA TGTGCCAGCAGATTGACAGGGAACACAGATACGCAGTATTTT. Amino acid sequence: CASRLTGNTDTQYF.

The CDR3 is CASSWAPAGRISYEQYF. The CDR3 DNA is TGTGCCAGCAGCTGGGCCCCCGCGGGCAGGATCTCCTACGAGCAGTACTTC. This sequence joins TRBV5-5 and TRBJ2-7; D might be TRBD2 (5 bases). The CDR3 is 17 amino acids. Germline V gene lookup returns CDR1 SGHKS and CDR2 YYEKEE (reference sequence). V was pared by 3 bases and J by 0 bases, with 19 bases between. Full variable domain (rest looked up from reference TRBV5-5 and TRBJ2-7): DAGVTQSPTHLIKTRGQQVTLRCSPISGHKSVSWYQQVLGQGPQFIFQYYEKEERGRGNFPDRFSARQFPNYSSELNVNALLLGDSALYLCASSWAPAGRISYEQYFGPGTRLTVT.

J is TRBJ1-2 and V is TRBV28; TRBD1 agrees at 8 bases. CDR3 length: 14 residues. V gave up 6 bases and J gave up 5 bases; unmatched junction bases: 8. Germline CDR1 and CDR2: MDHEN and SYDVKM. The CDR3 region is CASRPPRTGYGYTF. DNA for the CDR3: TGTGCCAGCAGACCTCCTAGGACAGGGTATGGCTACACCTTC.

The V call is TRBV7-2, the J call TRBJ2-7; TRBD2 might be the D (6 bases). The CDR3 extends over 14 amino acids. Trimming cost V 6 bases and J 7 bases, with 19 bases left between them. Looked up from germline, CDR1 is SGHTA and CDR2 is FQGNSA. CDR3 loop: CASRKATAGGEQYF. DNA for the CDR3: TGTGCCAGCAGAAAAGCGACGGCAGGAGGGGAGCAGTACTTC.

J is TRBJ1-5 and V is TRBV2, with a tentative D call TRBD1 (6 bases). The CDR3 length is 14 residues. Germline V lookup: CDR1 SNHLY, CDR2 FYNNEI. Deletions cut 6 bases from V and 2 bases from J, with 11 bases between. CDR3 protein: CASSWGHRNQPQHF. The CDR3 nucleotides read TGTGCCAGCAGCTGGGGACACCGCAATCAGCCCCAGCATTTT.

The gene calls are TRBV5-6 and TRBJ1-1; a weak D match, TRBD1 (5 bases). Germline values: CDR1 SGHDT, CDR2 YYEEEE. With 0 bases removed from V and 4 bases from J, the gap between germline ends came to 10 bases. The CDR3 length is 14 residues. The CDR3 DNA reads TGTGCCAGCAGCTTGGCCGGGGCCGGCACTGAAGCTTTCTTT. The encoded protein is CASSLAGAGTEAFF.

This sequence joins TRBV6-5 and TRBJ2-7, with a possible D match to TRBD2 (6 bases). CDR1 and CDR2 from the germline V gene are MNHEY and SVGAGI. The CDR3 is made up of 15 amino acids. Trimming removed 1 base at V and 1 base at J, with 11 bases between. The CDR3 sequence: CASSYFWGGSYEQYF. For the CDR3, the DNA is TGTGCCAGCAGTTACTTTTGGGGAGGATCCTACGAGCAGTACTTC.

V gene TRBV19 combines with J gene TRBJ1-1, with D possibly matching TRBD1 (5 bases). From germline, CDR1 is LNHDA and CDR2 SQIVND (reference sequence). The V end lost 6 bases, the J end lost 1 base, and 9 bases lay between the germline ends. The CDR3 is 13 amino acids. CDR3 sequence reads: CASSRDGNTEAFF. CDR3 in DNA: TGTGCCAGTAGCCGGGACGGGAACACTGAAGCTTTCTTT.

The chain combines TRBV29-1 with TRBJ2-5; D might be TRBD2 (6 bases). Trimming shortened V by 6 bases and J by 3 bases, and 20 bases separated the two germline ends. The V gene's germline CDR1 is SQVTM and CDR2 ANQGSEA. This CDR3 is 15 amino acids long. The CDR3 loop is CSVSPTGDREETQYF. DNA of the CDR3: TGCAGCGTATCCCCAACGGGGGATAGGGAAGAGACCCAGTACTTC.

The chain employs TRBV28 and TRBJ1-3; D call uncertain. Between the trimmed V and J ends, which lost 5 bases and 7 bases, there was a span of 12 bases. The CDR3 extends over 13 amino acids. Per the germline V gene, CDR1 is MDHEN and CDR2 is SYDVKM. In DNA, the CDR3 is TGTGCCAGCAGTCAGGACCTCCCCAACACCATATATTTT. Residues: CASSQDLPNTIYF.